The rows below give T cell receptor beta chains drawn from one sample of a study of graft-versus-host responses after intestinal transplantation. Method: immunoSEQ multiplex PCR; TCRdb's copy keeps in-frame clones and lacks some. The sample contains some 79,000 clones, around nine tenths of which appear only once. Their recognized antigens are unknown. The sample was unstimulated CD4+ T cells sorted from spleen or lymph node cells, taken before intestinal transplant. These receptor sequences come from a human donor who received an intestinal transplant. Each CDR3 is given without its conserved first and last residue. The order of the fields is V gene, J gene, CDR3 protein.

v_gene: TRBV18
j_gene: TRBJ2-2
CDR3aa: ASSPLGLESTGELF

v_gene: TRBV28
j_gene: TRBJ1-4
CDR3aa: ASSRGQSNEKLF

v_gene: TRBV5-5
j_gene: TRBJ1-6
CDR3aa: ASSLWRADNSPLH

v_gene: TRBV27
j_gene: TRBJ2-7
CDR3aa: ASSPGDPYEQY

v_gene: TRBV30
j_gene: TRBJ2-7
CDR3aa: AWSVWRGTDYEQY

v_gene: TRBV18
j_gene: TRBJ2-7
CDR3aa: ASSPPARYEQY

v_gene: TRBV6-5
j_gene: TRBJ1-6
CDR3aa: ASSKWTGADSPLH

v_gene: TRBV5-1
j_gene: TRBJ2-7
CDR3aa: ASSLSALAGASYEQY

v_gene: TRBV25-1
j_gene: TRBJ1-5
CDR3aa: ASSETGVNQPQH

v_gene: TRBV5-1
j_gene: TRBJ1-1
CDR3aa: ASSLGTKNTEAF

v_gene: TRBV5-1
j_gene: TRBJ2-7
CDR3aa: ASSLELAGAWDEQY

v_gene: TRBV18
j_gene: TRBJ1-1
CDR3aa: ASSSGPNTEAF

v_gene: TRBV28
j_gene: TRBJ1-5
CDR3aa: ASSLQNQPQH

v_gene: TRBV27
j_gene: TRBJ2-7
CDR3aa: ASITLLRPYEQY

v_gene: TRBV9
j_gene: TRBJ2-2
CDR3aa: ASSFRDRGLTGELF

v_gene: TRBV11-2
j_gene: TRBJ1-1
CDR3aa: ASSLDRGETEAF

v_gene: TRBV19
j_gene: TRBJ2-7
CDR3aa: ASSSGWSSYEQY

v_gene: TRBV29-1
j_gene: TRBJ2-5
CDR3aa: SATSGRIETQY

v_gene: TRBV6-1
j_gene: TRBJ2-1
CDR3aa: ASSASSGHEQF

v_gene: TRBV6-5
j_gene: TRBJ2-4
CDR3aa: ASSSGPGWSKNIQY

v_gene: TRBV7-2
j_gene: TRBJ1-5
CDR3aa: ASSPRESNQPQH

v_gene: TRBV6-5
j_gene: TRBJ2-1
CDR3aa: ASSYSMLAVSNEQF

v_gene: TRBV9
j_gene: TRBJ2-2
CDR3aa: ASSVEPVTNTGELF

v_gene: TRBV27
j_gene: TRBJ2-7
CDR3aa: ASSYRAATGTSGSYEQY